This T cell receptor beta chain was sequenced during a study of Ad26.COV2.S vaccination and SARS-CoV-2 variants. The CDR3 consists of 18 residues. V was clipped by 1 base and J by 0 bases, with 13 bases between them. CDR1 is SEHNR and CDR2 is FQNEAQ in the germline V gene (reference sequence). Treatment noted: roughly 18 received Ad26.COV2.S at low or high dose, single or two shots; five or six received placebo; per-sample allocation not given. Repertoires come from day 63 after the first vaccine or placebo injection. Measured with immunoSEQ multiplex PCR; TCRdb has only the in-frame clones, and not every one. The data contain approximately 480,000 clones, around 88% of them singletons.

The chain is built from TRBV7-9 and TRBJ2-6; the D is unclear. This receptor was identified in a person between 18 and 59 years old who received the Ad26.COV2.S COVID-19 vaccine or a placebo. The sequencing here drew on peripheral blood, taken in a trial of Ad26.COV2.S vaccine versus placebo. CDR3 sequence reads: CASSLVAVLSSGANVLTF. The CDR3 DNA reads as TGTGCCAGCAGCTTAGTGGCAGTGCTAAGCTCTGGGGCCAACGTCCTGACTTTC.